Given below is one TCR beta chain in context. It has no known antigen specificity. No base quality information exists; no much larger clone differs at one position. CDR1 MNHEY and CDR2 SVGAGI are derived from the germline V gene. V loses 3 bases, J loses 5 bases, and the germline ends lie 10 bases apart. The CDR3, cysteine through phenylalanine, is 13 amino acids long. The only DNA kept is the CDR3, 39 bases in frame from the first base. This entry comes from a study of blood T cell repertoires in COVID-19 (TCRdb year 2020). Study-level background: Samples from collaborators originated in the United States, Italy and Spain and spanned both the acute and convalescent phases of COVID-19. The prospective study material was composed of cDNA or gDNA derived from T cells, B-cell-depleted T cells, or PBMCs. Deeply sampled blood TCRbeta repertoires from subjects exposed to, actively infected with, or recovered from COVID-19 were included in the dataset. The repertoires were made available in a free public database intended to serve as a resource for research on the immune response to SARS-CoV-2. Samples were obtained from the ongoing ImmuneRACE study (first 160 participants) and from about 1,300 subjects provided by 6 global collaborators. Sample metadata almost always included a de-identified subject ID, COVID-19 status, age in years and sex. HLA class I and class II types, where available, came from metadata supplied by the sample provider rather than from assay-based typing.

Samples from volunteer blood donors who had recovered from COVID-19 were contributed by a second Seattle source. Each collaborating institution followed its own protocols to collect whole blood in K2EDTA tubes. For TCRbeta analysis, collaborators shipped samples in one of three forms: frozen whole blood, isolated PBMCs, or DNA extracted from either of those sample types. TCRbeta CDR3 regions were amplified from genomic DNA using the immunoSEQ Assay, a bias-controlled multiplex PCR. The study's own analysis went as follows. Within the assay, amplification of reference gene primers was used to estimate how many nucleated cells each sample contained. Sequence reads were collapsed and filtered to measure the absolute abundance of every unique TCRbeta CDR3 rearrangement. For each sample, productive Simpson clonality was calculated by taking the square root of Simpson's diversity index across productive rearrangements. The table was pulled from immuneACCESS by TCRdb, which kept in-frame rearrangements only. Such tables lose some clones; where checked, under half of the loss comes from unresolved V genes, and the rest has no known cause. V, J and clone size are those of that table, while D and trimming were read from the DNA. This sample holds about 130,000 clones; approximately 84% were observed only once. The ten biggest clones cover around 18% of the sample.

What the work shows at the level of the full study, not this receptor alone: Clinical and demographic metadata were provided uncurated, with the amount varying by source and participant.

This receptor was identified in a woman between 45 and 65 years old who had recovered from COVID-19. Input material: peripheral blood. In this chain, TRBV6-5 is recombined with TRBJ2-5; the D gene is perhaps TRBD2, from 5 matching bases. The DNA sequence is TGTGCCAGCAGTTATACAAGAGGGGAGACCCAGTACTTC. This gives the protein CASSYTRGETQYF.